The 14 T cell receptor beta chains below were found in one sample sequenced in a study of T-cell memory formation after mild COVID-19. TCRdb used MiXCR to reprocess the 5' RACE reads, holding one entry per CDR3 protein. Here the sample spans some 130,000 distinct CDR3 sequences, approximately 25% being singletons. Sequences were obtained from PBMCs or a T cell subset sorted from them (not recorded which). The origin of the receptors is an adult woman who had mild COVID-19 (a few samples of this study predate the infection). Cell type and time point are not known.

The chain employs TRBV15 and TRBJ2-1, with TRBD2 as a possible D gene (7 bases). In germline, CDR1 is LNHNV, CDR2 YYDKDF (reference sequence). V was clipped by 7 bases and J by 7 bases, with 23 bases between them. This CDR3 comprises 16 residues. The CDR3 loop reads CATNRLPRGADNEQFF. Here the CDR3 DNA reads TGTGCCACCAACCGCCTCCCTCGGGGGGCTGATAATGAGCAGTTCTTC.

The table lists this clonotype with a few counts. As DNA, the CDR3 is TGTGCCAGCAGCGTCAGAGATAGCGGTACGTCCTACGAGCAGTACTTC. It is translated as CASSVRDSGTSYEQYF. The chain has TRBV9 and TRBJ2-7; TRBD2 might be the D (6 bases). Between the trimmed V and J ends, which lost 2 bases and 1 base, there was a span of 16 bases. The CDR3 runs 16 residues. Germline assignment: CDR1 SGDLS and CDR2 YYNGEE.

The chain links TRBV3-1 to TRBJ2-1, with TRBD2 matching over 10 bases. The germline V gene encodes CDR1 LGHDT and CDR2 YNNKEL (reference sequence). Unmatched junction bases numbered 7, after V lost 1 base and J lost 4 bases. The CDR3 has 17 amino acids. CDR3 amino acids: CASSQGQLAGTYNEQFF. For the CDR3, the DNA is TGTGCCAGCAGCCAAGGCCAACTAGCGGGGACATACAATGAGCAGTTCTTC.

This rearrangement joins TRBV2 to TRBJ2-1; TRBD2 is a possible D gene (5 bases). The V end was cut by 4 bases, the J end by 8 bases, with 9 bases between. Germline-derived CDR1 and CDR2 are SNHLY and FYNNEI. The CDR3 totals 12 residues. CDR3 region: CASSGGLHEQFF. The CDR3 DNA reads as TGTGCCAGCAGTGGAGGGCTCCATGAGCAGTTCTTC.

This clonotype was picked up a small number of times. The chain recombines TRBV7-9 with TRBJ2-7; D could derive from TRBD1 or TRBD2 (5 bases each). V lost 5 bases and J 4 bases, leaving 15 bases between the germline ends. CDR1 is SEHNR, CDR2 FQNEAQ, per germline (reference sequence). This CDR3 has 14 amino acids. DNA of the CDR3: TGTGCCAGCAGCCGACCCTCGAGGGGATACGAGCAGTACTTC. Translated, it gives CASSRPSRGYEQYF.

This clonotype has more than one count but fewer than ten. This CDR3 is CASSLVVASGGDTQYF. The CDR3 nucleotides read TGCGCCAGCAGCTTGGTGGTGGCTAGCGGGGGAGATACGCAGTATTTT. The genes are TRBV5-1 and TRBJ2-3; 10 bases match TRBD2. V gave up 0 bases and J gave up 5 bases; unmatched junction bases: 6. The CDR3 covers 16 residues. Germline CDR1 and CDR2: SGHRS and YFSETQ.

The chain recombines TRBV9 with TRBJ1-1; TRBD1 might be the D (5 bases). CDR1 is SGDLS, CDR2 YYNGEE, per germline. V lost 3 bases and J lost 5, with 14 bases in between. CDR3 length: 14 amino acids. The CDR3 is CASSETGTATEAFF. DNA of the CDR3: TGTGCCAGCAGCGAAACCGGGACGGCGACTGAAGCTTTCTTT.

The chain couples TRBV20-1 to TRBJ2-1, with D perhaps TRBD1 (5 bases). V was pared by 1 base and J by 3 bases, with 13 bases between. The CDR3 contains 15 residues. The germline gives CDR1 DFQATT, CDR2 SNEGSKA (reference sequence). The CDR3 loop is CSARAPGPGYNEQFF. For the CDR3, the DNA is TGCAGTGCTAGAGCCCCAGGGCCTGGCTACAATGAGCAGTTCTTC.

This rearrangement joins TRBV7-9 to TRBJ2-3; no reliable D call. The V end was cut by 6 bases, the J end by 5 bases, with 18 bases between. The CDR3 consists of 15 residues. Germline CDR1 SEHNR, CDR2 FQNEAQ (reference sequence). Here the CDR3 reads CASSPTVGPGDTQYF. CDR3 in DNA: TGTGCCAGCAGTCCGACTGTAGGGCCAGGAGATACGCAGTATTTT.

This clonotype appeared a few times. This chain links TRBV29-1 with TRBJ1-2; TRBD1 matches at 7 bases. Germline V gene sequence: CDR1 SQVTM, CDR2 ANQGSEA. Trimming at V came to 5 bases and at J to 5 bases, leaving 8 bases not matched to a gene. This CDR3 contains 13 residues. The CDR3 region has the DNA TGCAGCGTTTTACAGGGGACGGGGTATGGCTACACCTTC. It is translated as CSVLQGTGYGYTF.

The chain uses TRBV14 and TRBJ2-7; D gene ambiguous. There are 15 residues in the CDR3. The germline V and J ends were trimmed by 0 bases and 3 bases, with 12 bases remaining between them. Germline CDR1 SGHDN, CDR2 FVKESK. CDR3 bases: TGTGCCAGCAGCCAAGACCGGGCTCTGGGCTACGAGCAGTACTTC. As protein: CASSQDRALGYEQYF.

V usage is TRBV27 and J usage is TRBJ1-1; D is undetermined. V shed 6 bases and J shed 3 bases, with 11 bases lying between them. The CDR3 is 13 residues long. CDR1 is MNHEY and CDR2 is SMNVEV in the germline V gene (reference sequence). CDR3 region: CASRMYGDTEAFF. The CDR3, as DNA: TGTGCCAGCAGAATGTACGGGGACACTGAAGCTTTCTTT.

This chain joins TRBV7-6 and TRBJ2-5; D ambiguous. V was clipped by 1 base and J by 3 bases, with 12 bases between them. The CDR3 has 15 residues. Germline CDR1 and CDR2: SGHVS and FNYEAQ. The CDR3 DNA reads TGTGCCAGCAGCTTAGGACCGGGTCTAAAAGAGACCCAGTACTTC. This sequence encodes CASSLGPGLKETQYF.

This chain links TRBV29-1 with TRBJ2-1; either TRBD1 or TRBD2 may fit D (5 bases each). This CDR3 comprises 14 residues. Germline CDR1 reads SQVTM; CDR2 reads ANQGSEA. The V gene lost 6 bases and the J gene lost 5 bases, with 17 bases spanning the gap. CDR3 sequence: CSVLFRGFNNEQFF. CDR3 coding DNA: TGCAGCGTCCTCTTCCGGGGCTTCAACAATGAGCAGTTCTTC.